The present T cell receptor (beta chain) was sequenced within a study of T-cell reconstitution after alpha-beta-depleted transplantation in children. Study-wide points: Diversity and T-cell counts at one year after transplant derived mostly from new T cells. Surviving recipient T cells and thymic progenitors underlay high day-60 TCRbeta diversity in some patients.

In germline, CDR1 is SGHRS, CDR2 YFSETQ. The CDR3 sequence is 17 residues long. The J segment lost 1 base and the V segment lost 2 bases, leaving 7 bases of the junction unmatched. This clonotype was counted only a few times. Its target is not known. TCRbeta library construction was performed incorporating unique molecular identifiers. From the PCR reads, TCRdb called clonotypes with MiXCR, one entry per CDR3 protein. The sample holds 440,000 or so distinct CDR3 sequences, over 40% seen once. The material sequenced was PBMCs, taken before TCRalphabeta/CD19-depleted stem cell transplant. The receptor was isolated from a girl between 2 and 10 years old with aplastic anemia, due to receive a stem cell transplant. This chain connects TRBV5-1 to TRBJ2-1; 9 bases fit TRBD2. The CDR3 region has the DNA TGCGCCAGCAGCTTTACCAGCGGGAGGCGTTCCTACAATGAGCAGTTCTTC. This encodes CASSFTSGRRSYNEQFF.